This entry features one T cell receptor beta chain sequence. No antigen is known for it. This entry comes from a study of human T cells and chemical hapten exposure. Study summary: The scalp of each patient received a weekly diphenylcyclopropenone dose for the full approximately 24-week study.

Study outcomes and limitations: In the PT1 data, expanded TCR counts showed a positive correlation with patch test score.

The library tagged individual cDNA molecules with unique molecular identifiers. Original methodology: From roughly 23,000 to 640,000 TCRs were found per sample, with a median of about 96,000. TCRdb re-called the RACE reads with MiXCR, one entry per CDR3 protein. The authors' filters were not applied to this entry. The data hold about 120,000 distinct CDR3 sequences, with approximately 15% observed a single time. The time point: patch test 1, 2 weeks after DPC sensitization. The treatment: therapeutic diphenylcyclopropenone sensitization with weekly scalp DPC. Germline V CDR1 and CDR2: SGHAT, FQNNGV. The CDR3 is 15 amino acids. V gave up 5 bases and J gave up 7 bases; unmatched junction bases: 9.

The sample consisted of whole blood, taken in connection with sensitization to the hapten diphenylcyclopropenone (DPC). V gene TRBV11-2 combines with J gene TRBJ2-1, with 9 bases lining up with TRBD1. The sequence came from a man younger than 30 with alopecia areata. Some clones in this sample may be carry-over from other donors' samples. CDR3 protein: CASSPLQGARNEQFF. CDR3 bases: TGTGCCAGCAGCCCACTACAGGGGGCGCGAAATGAGCAGTTCTTC.